This TCR beta chain is from a study of immune cell composition in non-small cell lung cancer (dated by TCRdb to 2016 to 2017). In terms of the full investigation: To assign histologic subtype, which was mostly lung adenocarcinoma or squamous cell carcinoma, H&E was combined with p63, CK5, Napsin A and TTF-1 immunohistochemistry. Adaptive Biotechnologies TCR-beta sequencing was carried out on over 32 paired NSCLC tumour and non-adjacent lung specimens, as well as on about two dozen tumour-only specimens. Supplementary cohort #1 consisted of roughly eleven lung adenocarcinoma cases with paired tumour/lung TCR-beta sequencing and with TIL populations generated to assess tumour reactivity. The subtype comparisons left out several tumour specimens with TCR-beta data because those specimens were rare histological subtypes.

TCR-beta CDR3 regions were amplified from genomic DNA by a two-step multiplex PCR, with the second step adding Illumina-compatible adaptors. TCR-beta immunosequencing was performed on an Illumina platform as a commercial immunoSEQ service. For the original study's pipeline: Repertoires were described by productive clonality and by Top 10 Clones, which is the percentage of T-cell templates coming from the ten most frequent sequences. Productive clonality ranged from 0 to 1, with 1 indicating a monoclonal population. Tumour-associated clones, identified using log10 scatter plots, were defined as sequences that made up at least 0.1% of tumour T-cell templates and were not found in the matched non-adjacent lung. Student's t-tests were used for two-group comparisons, ANOVA was used for stages, and linear regression was used for relationships, with analyses conducted in GraphPad Prism7 and R. TCRdb carries this immuneACCESS record with in-frame sequences only. Its versions omit some clonotypes, under half of them owing to an unresolved V gene in the studies checked, with the rest unexplained. The V and J calls and clone size are taken from that table; D and trimming were inferred from the DNA. In this sample the table shows roughly 15,000 clones, roughly 69% of which occur a single time. 7.5% of the sample is held by the ten biggest clonotypes.

About this clone itself: Its specific antigen is unknown. No base quality values were provided; no much bigger clone lies one nucleotide off.

What the authors observed across the whole study: No significant correlation was found between tumour TCR-beta clonality and smoking pack-years. The reactivity cohort included only about ten cases, and whether tumour-reactive clones share sequences with the dominant in vivo tumour-associated clones was not shown. In over nine adenocarcinoma cases, a strong correlation was found between maximal tumour-associated clone frequency and TIL tumour reactivity, whereas no such correlation was found between overall clonality and TIL tumour reactivity. Nearly half of NSCLC cases had tumour-associated clones >0.5%, with roughly 80% of squamous carcinomas showing such clones compared with roughly 35% of adenocarcinomas. Compared with lung adenocarcinoma tumours, lung squamous cell carcinoma showed significantly higher Top 10 clone scores and productive clonality.

The trim is 4 bases for V and 8 bases for J, with a gap of 16 bases between the germline ends. The CDR3, cysteine through phenylalanine, is 13 amino acids long. Only CDR3 DNA remains: 39 bases, in frame from the first base. CDR1 and CDR2 were assigned from the germline V gene as SGHDT and YYEEEE. Genomic DNA was extracted with the QIAamp DNA kit from frozen aliquots of unsorted single-cell suspensions. Surgically resected non-small cell lung cancer tissue was used for the tumour samples. Tissues were received within 2 hours of resection and processed immediately into single-cell suspensions. Tissue was broken up mechanically, digested enzymatically with DNase I, collagenase I and hyaluronidase for around 31 minutes at 37 degrees C, and then filtered and RBC-lysed.

Sequencing was carried out using lung tumor tissue. The source is a human donor with non-small cell lung cancer. The chain couples TRBV5-6 to TRBJ2-7, with the D gene uncertain. CDR3 protein: CASSLTAGSQQYF. The nucleotide sequence reads TGTGCCAGCAGCCTGACGGCAGGTTCACAGCAGTACTTC. Here the CDR3 is joined to the reference TRBV5-6 and TRBJ2-7 genes, and the full variable domain is: DAGVTQSPTHLIKTRGQQVTLRCSPKSGHDTVSWYQQALGQGPQFIFQYYEEEERQRGNFPDRFSGHQFPNYSSELNVNALLLGDSALYLCASSLTAGSQQYFGPGTRLTVT.